Shown below are 15 T cell receptor beta chains from a single sample sequenced in a study of shared clonotypes between healthy human individuals. TCRdb's copy holds only in-frame clones and misses some; the assay was immunoSEQ multiplex PCR. The sample consists of around 530,000 clones, around three quarters of them appearing once. The sequencing sample was made of PBMCs. These receptors were taken from a woman in her 40s in good health. Some clones in this sample may be carry-over from other donors' samples.

CDR3 coding DNA: TGTGCCAGCAGGCCTCCCGGTAGTCCCGGGGAGCTGTTTTTT. This sequence encodes CASRPPGSPGELFF. V usage is TRBV7-9 and J usage is TRBJ2-2; D gene unclear. This CDR3 is 14 amino acids long. The V end was cut by 6 bases, the J end by 6 bases, with 14 bases between. The germline gives CDR1 SEHNR, CDR2 FQNEAQ (reference sequence).

This chain uses TRBV4-2 with TRBJ2-1; 11 bases map to TRBD2. The length of the CDR3 is 17 residues. Germline V gene lookup returns CDR1 LGHNA and CDR2 YNFKEQ. The V and J ends lost 4 bases and 4 bases, in that order; junction bases with no gene match: 9. The DNA of the CDR3 is TGTGCCAGCAGCCCCCGGACTAGCGGGTTGGTGTACAATGAGCAGTTCTTC. Protein sequence: CASSPRTSGLVYNEQFF.

The J gene is TRBJ1-4, the V gene TRBV7-8, with unresolved D. Germline-derived CDR1 and CDR2 are SGHVS and FQNEAQ. The V and J ends lost 5 bases and 5 bases respectively, with 15 bases between them. The CDR3 is 15 residues long. The CDR3 sequence is CASSQDGRSNEKLFF. DNA for the CDR3: TGTGCCAGCAGCCAGGACGGCCGCTCCAATGAAAAACTGTTTTTT.

V is TRBV2 and J is TRBJ1-3; TRBD1 matches at 7 bases. The CDR3 runs 15 residues. Germline CDR1 reads SNHLY; CDR2 reads FYNNEI. Germline trimming cut 10 bases from V and 0 bases from J; bases unmatched to any gene: 9. The CDR3 nucleotides read TGTGCCACCCGGGACAGCCGGACCTCTGGAAACACCATATATTTT. This codes for CATRDSRTSGNTIYF.

The J gene is TRBJ2-5, the V gene TRBV6-5; D gene unclear. Trimming removed 1 base from V and 2 bases from J, with 8 bases in between. Looked up from germline, CDR1 is MNHEY and CDR2 is SVGAGI. The CDR3 sequence is 14 residues long. The CDR3 is CASSYFPQQETQYF. In nucleotides, the CDR3 is TGTGCCAGCAGTTACTTCCCACAGCAAGAGACCCAGTACTTC.

The rearrangement joins TRBV5-1 to TRBJ1-5; 8 positions match TRBD1. The CDR3 sequence is 15 residues long. Per the germline V gene, CDR1 is SGHRS and CDR2 is YFSETQ. V trimming: 1 base; J trimming: 6 bases; junction bases outside the gene matches: 6. CDR3 coding DNA: TGCGCCAGCAGCTTGTATACAGGGGGTGGTCAGCCCCAGCATTTT. Translation: CASSLYTGGGQPQHF.

V and J are TRBV18 and TRBJ2-7, with 8 nucleotides matching TRBD1. This CDR3 comprises 19 residues. J was trimmed by 3 bases and V by 3 bases; bases with no gene match: 19. Looked up from germline, CDR1 is KGHSH and CDR2 is LQKENI. CDR3 residues: CASSPRSAGGEGSYYEQYF. The CDR3 DNA follows: TGTGCCAGCTCACCCAGGTCGGCAGGGGGCGAGGGCTCCTACTACGAGCAGTACTTC.

This chain uses TRBV7-2 with TRBJ2-5; D possibly corresponds to TRBD2 (5 bases). The closer fit of TRBJ2-7 to the DNA end suggests the J call may be wrong. This CDR3 is built from 14 residues. The germline V gene encodes CDR1 SGHTA and CDR2 FQGNSA. The CDR3 spells CASSPSRGSYEQYF. The CDR3, as DNA: TGTGCCAGCAGCCCTAGCCGGGGATCCTACGAGCAGTACTTC.

This clone occurred a few times. V usage is TRBV5-4 and J usage is TRBJ1-1; possibly TRBD1 for D (5 bases). CDR3 length: 12 amino acids. The germline V and J ends were trimmed by 5 bases and 8 bases, with 13 bases remaining between them. CDR1 and CDR2 from the germline V gene are SGHNT and YYREEE (reference sequence). CDR3 amino acids: CASRRSGLEAFF. In nucleotides, the CDR3 is TGTGCCAGCAGAAGGTCGGGGCTCGAAGCTTTCTTT.

The chain links TRBV28 to TRBJ2-3; the match to TRBD2 covers 8 bases. The CDR3 sequence is 16 residues long. J was trimmed by 4 bases and V by 6 bases; bases with no gene match: 12. Germline V gene data show CDR1 as MDHEN and CDR2 as SYDVKM. The CDR3 DNA follows: TGTGCCAGCAGCCCCGGGGGGGGTGGAGTAGCAGATACGCAGTATTTT. The encoded protein is CASSPGGGGVADTQYF.

V is TRBV19 and J is TRBJ1-5; weak D call: TRBD1 (6 bases). The CDR3 is 13 amino acids. The V end lost 3 bases, the J end lost 8 bases, and 11 bases lay between the germline ends. The V gene's germline CDR1 is LNHDA and CDR2 SQIVND (reference sequence). CDR3 region: CASSIMGAEPQHF. As DNA, the CDR3 is TGTGCCAGTAGTATTATGGGGGCTGAGCCCCAGCATTTT.

This sequence joins TRBV7-3 and TRBJ2-1; 7 bases match TRBD2. The CDR3 spans 15 residues. The V gene's germline CDR1 is SGHTA and CDR2 FQGTGA. J was trimmed by 3 bases and V by 1 base; bases with no gene match: 3. CDR3 sequence (DNA): TGTGCCAGCAGCTTAATGCGGGAGAGCTACAATGAGCAGTTCTTC. It is translated as CASSLMRESYNEQFF.

The chain recombines TRBV19 with TRBJ2-3, with TRBD2 matching over 12 bases. The CDR3 sequence is 16 residues long. Germline CDR1 and CDR2: LNHDA and SQIVND (reference sequence). V dropped 5 bases and J dropped 2; count of bases not matched to a gene: 5. The CDR3 region is CASSLRTSGTTDTQYF. As DNA, the CDR3 is TGTGCCAGTAGTTTACGGACTAGCGGGACCACAGATACGCAGTATTTT.

The CDR3 loop reads CASSEYRQGGGEKLFF. Here the CDR3 DNA reads TGTGCCAGCAGTGAATATAGACAGGGGGGAGGTGAAAAACTGTTTTTT. The chain uses TRBV25-1 and TRBJ1-4; TRBD1 aligns across 9 bases. The CDR3 extends over 16 amino acids. The germline V gene encodes CDR1 MGHDK and CDR2 SYGVNS. The V and J ends lost 0 bases and 7 bases, in that order; junction bases with no gene match: 6.

This clone was counted ten times or more. The V and J genes are TRBV15 and TRBJ2-5; TRBD1 is a possible D gene (5 bases). Germline-derived CDR1 and CDR2 are LNHNV and YYDKDF (reference sequence). V was cut by 5 bases and J by 5 bases, with 12 bases left in between. This CDR3 has 13 amino acids. The CDR3 region is CATSQGAWETQYF. In DNA form, the CDR3 reads TGTGCCACCAGCCAAGGGGCGTGGGAGACCCAGTACTTC.